This T cell receptor beta chain was sequenced in a study of T-cell memory formation after mild COVID-19. Regarding the study as a whole: Within pre-infection memory, some responding clones were found, suggesting cross-reactive memory joined. Contracting clones from day 15 to 85 showed balanced CD4/CD8; later expanders favored CD4+.

TCRdb called the 5' RACE reads again in MiXCR, with one record for every CDR3 protein. The table shows roughly 450,000 distinct CDR3 sequences, with around a sixth occurring only once. The trim removed 4 bases at V and 4 bases at J, leaving 11 bases unmatched. Germline CDR1 reads SEHNR; CDR2 reads FQNEAQ (reference sequence). This CDR3 has 16 amino acids. Remarks on this clonotype: Its antigen is currently unknown.

Sequenced input: PBMCs or a T cell subset sorted from them (not recorded which). This rearrangement joins TRBV7-9 to TRBJ1-1; 8 bases line up with TRBD1. The source is an adult woman who had mild COVID-19 (a few samples of this study predate the infection). Cell type and time point are not known. Here the CDR3 DNA reads TGTGCCAGCAGCTCCGGTGGACAGGGTTTTGCCACTGAAGCTTTCTTT. It yields the protein CASSSGGQGFATEAFF.